This TCR beta chain was recovered during a study of blood T cell repertoires in COVID-19. Looking at the study overall: From the United States, Italy and Spain came samples of acute and convalescent COVID-19.

The V end was cut by 5 bases, the J end by 7 bases, with 18 bases between. Germline V gene lookup returns CDR1 LNHDA and CDR2 SQIVND (reference sequence). The CDR3 is 15 residues long. TCRdb's copy holds only in-frame clones and misses some; the assay was immunoSEQ multiplex PCR. This table has around 320,000 clones, roughly nine tenths appearing once. Seattle enrolled patients during active infection and tracked them longitudinally. The receptor was derived from a woman in her 30s with COVID-19, enrolled during active disease. Material for sequencing was peripheral blood. The rearrangement uses TRBV19 and TRBJ1-5, with D perhaps matching TRBD1 (5 bases). CDR3 loop: CASSWGRTIGQPQHF. For the CDR3, the DNA is TGTGCCAGTAGTTGGGGCCGCACAATAGGGCAGCCCCAGCATTTT.